Shown below are 4 T cell receptor beta chains from a single sample sequenced in a study of shared clonotypes between healthy human individuals. TCRdb keeps only in-frame clones here, not all; method: immunoSEQ multiplex PCR. The sample consists of roughly 2.6 million clones, approximately 94% of them appearing once. Sequenced: naive CD4+ T cells sorted from blood. The subset here: CD45RA+ positively selected. These receptors came from a man in his late teens or twenties in good health.

This clone occurred a few times. The chain employs TRBV2 and TRBJ2-5; TRBD2 might be the D (5 bases). The CDR3 runs to 12 residues. The germline V and J ends were trimmed by 7 bases and 4 bases, with 10 bases remaining between them. Per germline, CDR1 SNHLY and CDR2 FYNNEI. CDR3 amino acids: CASNREGETQYF. The DNA of the CDR3 is TGTGCCAGCAATAGAGAGGGAGAGACCCAGTACTTC.

This rearrangement joins TRBV19 to TRBJ2-3, with D maybe TRBD1 (5 bases). The V end lost 3 bases, the J end lost 0 bases, and 7 bases lay between the germline ends. This CDR3 comprises 14 residues. Germline loops: CDR1 LNHDA, CDR2 SQIVND (reference sequence). CDR3 protein: CASSMWGSTDTQYF. DNA for the CDR3: TGTGCCAGTAGTATGTGGGGCAGCACAGATACGCAGTATTTT. The whole variable domain, remainder taken from reference TRBV19 and TRBJ2-3, is DGGITQSPKYLFRKEGQNVTLSCEQNLNHDAMYWYRQDPGQGLRLIYYSQIVNDFQKGDIAEGYSVSREKKESFPLTVTSAQKNPTAFYLCASSMWGSTDTQYFGPGTRLTVL.

Here the CDR3 reads CASSFFLISGANVLTF. The CDR3 DNA sequence: TGTGCCAGCAGCTTCTTCCTTATCTCTGGGGCCAACGTCCTGACTTTC. The chain couples TRBV11-2 to TRBJ2-6; D unclear. CDR3 length equals 16 residues. V shed 3 bases and J shed 0 bases, with 9 bases lying between them. Germline assignment: CDR1 SGHAT and CDR2 FQNNGV.

This sequence joins TRBV29-1 and TRBJ1-2; 12 nucleotides match TRBD1. J gave up 6 bases and V 6 bases, and 8 bases lay outside the gene matches. CDR1 is SQVTM and CDR2 is ANQGSEA in the germline V gene. The CDR3 is 14 residues long. CDR3 region: CSVAGTGGGHGYTF. The CDR3 coding sequence is TGCAGCGTAGCCGGGACAGGGGGCGGACATGGCTACACCTTC. Drawing the rest from reference TRBV29-1 and TRBJ1-2, the complete variable domain is SAVISQKPSRDICQRGTSLTIQCQVDSQVTMMFWYRQQPGQSLTLIATANQGSEATYESGFVIDKFPISRPNLTFSTLTVSNMSPEDSSIYLCSVAGTGGGHGYTFGSGTRLTVV.